This T cell receptor beta chain derives from a study of human T cells and chemical hapten exposure. Across the whole study: Per-sample variation in TCR yield stemmed mainly from small pooled library volume differences.

General study results and limits: Positively correlated with patch test score were the counts of PT1 expanded TCRs. No alteration of TCRs above 1 in 1000 frequency was seen with DPC sensitization.

This clonotype was observed many times. Its antigen is unknown. TCRdb redid the calling of the RACE reads with MiXCR, one entry per CDR3 protein. The sample shows approximately 40,000 distinct CDR3 sequences, about 3.5% of them seen only once. The CDR3 extends over 15 amino acids. The germline gives CDR1 MNHNS, CDR2 SASEGT. Losses at the gene ends were 6 bases for V and 0 bases for J; bases not matched to a gene: 2. Time point here: patch test 2, 6 weeks after DPC sensitization. This sample's treatment: therapeutic diphenylcyclopropenone sensitization with weekly scalp DPC. The chain links TRBV6-1 to TRBJ2-1; 10 bases are shared with TRBD2. Sample: whole blood, taken in connection with sensitization to the hapten diphenylcyclopropenone (DPC). The clonotype originates from a middle-aged man with alopecia areata. Some clones in this sample may be carry-over from other donors' samples. The CDR3 nucleotides are TGTGCCAGCAGAGAGCGGGGGGGCTCCTACAATGAGCAGTTCTTC. It encodes CASRERGGSYNEQFF.